These 3 T cell receptor beta chains were sequenced from one sample in a study of blood T cell repertoires in COVID-19. The table came from immunoSEQ multiplex PCR; TCRdb's copy has only in-frame clones and leaves some out. The sample shows roughly 700,000 clones, about 90% of them seen only once. What was sequenced was peripheral blood. Every receptor here comes from a woman younger than 30 with acute or convalescent COVID-19.

The chain uses TRBV4-1 and TRBJ1-1, with D perhaps TRBD1 (6 bases). With 1 base removed from V and 7 bases from J, the gap between germline ends came to 16 bases. Looked up from germline, CDR1 is MGHRA and CDR2 is YSYEKL. CDR3 length: 15 amino acids. The CDR3 here is CASSQGVGALHEAFF. The DNA for the CDR3 is TGCGCCAGCAGCCAAGGGGTGGGGGCGTTACATGAAGCTTTCTTT.

The chain recombines TRBV27 with TRBJ2-7; D is undetermined. Trimming removed 2 bases at V and 0 bases at J, with 8 bases between. CDR3 size: 14 residues. Germline-derived CDR1 and CDR2 are MNHEY and SMNVEV (reference sequence). The CDR3 DNA follows: TGTGCCAGCAGTTTAAGCACGAGCTCCTACGAGCAGTACTTC. Amino acid sequence: CASSLSTSSYEQYF.

The V and J genes are TRBV7-2 and TRBJ1-1, with 8 bases lining up with TRBD1. Per the germline V gene, CDR1 is SGHTA and CDR2 is FQGNSA. This CDR3 spans 14 amino acids. J was trimmed by 4 bases and V by 0 bases; bases with no gene match: 1. Written as DNA, the CDR3 is TGTGCCAGCAGCTTAGCCAGGGGGCTCACTGAAGCTTTCTTT. It yields the protein CASSLARGLTEAFF.